The 21 T cell receptor beta chains presented below share a single source sample, sequenced in a study of regulatory T cells in long-lasting Graves disease. TCR beta libraries were built with iRepertoire HTBI primers and Arm-PCR of CDR3 regions. TCRdb reprocessed the multiplex PCR reads with MiXCR, giving one entry per CDR3 protein. The table lists about 450,000 distinct CDR3 sequences, around 22% of them singletons. The sample's time point: persistent/refractory GD, antithyroid drugs over 5 years with positive TRAb. Generation of the TCR library employed RNA extracted from PBMCs. The source was peripheral blood mononuclear cells (PBMCs), collected when the disease was refractory, from a patient treated with antithyroid drugs. Receptors were obtained from a female donor with Graves disease.

This clonotype was counted a few times. The chain recombines TRBV6-1 with TRBJ1-5; D is unclear. The ends were cut back, 6 bases at V and 4 bases at J, with 16 bases in the middle. Germline lookup yields CDR1 MNHNS and CDR2 SASEGT. This CDR3 has 15 residues. This chain's CDR3 is CASRPKTDSNQPQHF. CDR3 in DNA: TGTGCCAGCAGACCAAAAACGGACTCTAATCAGCCCCAGCATTTT.

This clonotype was observed many times. This chain links TRBV24-1 with TRBJ1-1, with D perhaps matching TRBD1 (6 bases). Trimming removed 4 bases at V and 9 bases at J, with 14 bases between. CDR3 length: 13 residues. Germline CDR1 reads KGHDR; CDR2 reads SFDVKD. In DNA, the CDR3 is TGTGCCACCAGTGACCCGGACAGAGCGAAAGCTTTCTTT. This codes for CATSDPDRAKAFF.

This clonotype has at least ten counts. V gene TRBV12-3 or TRBV12-4 combines with J gene TRBJ1-4; 7 nucleotides agree with TRBD1. V gave up 6 bases and J gave up 2 bases; unmatched junction bases: 9. This CDR3 is built from 16 residues. In DNA form, the CDR3 reads TGTGCCAGCAGAGCCAGGGGGGGTGTTACTAATGAAAAACTGTTTTTT. Translation: CASRARGGVTNEKLFF.

The table lists this clonotype with many counts. The chain joins TRBV2 to TRBJ1-2; 7 bases line up with TRBD1. Germline V CDR1 and CDR2: SNHLY, FYNNEI. The CDR3 covers 14 residues. The J segment lost 0 bases and the V segment lost 9 bases, leaving 7 bases of the junction unmatched. The CDR3 loop is CARARTGSNYGYTF. Written as DNA, the CDR3 is TGTGCCAGGGCCAGGACAGGATCTAACTATGGCTACACCTTC.

The V gene is TRBV29-1, the J gene TRBJ2-7; D ambiguous. The length of the CDR3 is 12 residues. The germline V gene encodes CDR1 SQVTM and CDR2 ANQGSEA. CDR3 sequence reads: CSVVLGPYEQYF. The DNA for the CDR3 is TGCTCTGTAGTGTTAGGGCCCTACGAGCAGTACTTC.

The table lists this clonotype with many counts. The chain carries TRBV7-2 and TRBJ2-7; D perhaps matches TRBD2 (6 bases). The germline V gene encodes CDR1 SGHTA and CDR2 FQGNSA. The V end lost 0 bases, the J end lost 4 bases, and 10 bases lay between the germline ends. The CDR3 covers 14 residues. The CDR3 bases are TGTGCCAGCAGCTTAGCCGCGGGAAGGTACGAGCAGTACTTC. Encoded protein: CASSLAAGRYEQYF.

The chain has TRBV28 and TRBJ2-1; D possibly uses TRBD1 or TRBD2 (5 bases each). Germline V gives CDR1 MDHEN, CDR2 SYDVKM. V was cut by 8 bases and J by 6 bases, with 17 bases left in between. The CDR3 extends over 14 amino acids. The chain's CDR3 is CASSNRDGFNEQFF. The CDR3 DNA reads as TGTGCCAGCTCAAACCGGGACGGCTTCAATGAGCAGTTCTTC.

This clonotype turned up a few times. The chain uses TRBV3-1 and TRBJ1-2; 9 bases agree with TRBD1. Germline assignment: CDR1 LGHDT and CDR2 YNNKEL (reference sequence). The CDR3 consists of 15 residues. V lost 0 bases to trimming and J lost 4 bases; unmatched junction nucleotides: 3. The CDR3 DNA reads as TGTGCCAGCAGCCAAGATGACAGGGGGATCTATGGCTACACCTTC. Translated, it gives CASSQDDRGIYGYTF.

The V and J genes are TRBV5-6 and TRBJ1-2; D gene uncertain. Germline CDR1 is SGHDT and CDR2 is YYEEEE. The CDR3 has 12 amino acids. V was trimmed by 0 bases and J by 8 bases, leaving 8 bases between them. CDR3 coding DNA: TGTGCCAGCAGCTTGGCGCTTGGCGGCTACACCTTC. Protein: CASSLALGGYTF.

This clonotype has ten or more counts. The V and J genes are TRBV5-1 and TRBJ1-2, with a weak D call TRBD1 (6 bases). Germline loops: CDR1 SGHRS, CDR2 YFSETQ. Trimming pared 4 bases from V and 5 bases from J, leaving 15 bases between. This CDR3 contains 14 residues. Here the CDR3 reads CASSVTEGGYGYTF. DNA of the CDR3: TGCGCCAGCAGCGTGACAGAGGGGGGATATGGCTACACCTTC.

The V call is TRBV19, the J call TRBJ1-2, with D possibly being TRBD1 (5 bases). This CDR3 contains 14 residues. Per germline, CDR1 LNHDA and CDR2 SQIVND (reference sequence). V was clipped by 4 bases and J by 7 bases, with 16 bases between them. CDR3 loop: CASSTTALGPGYTF. The CDR3 nucleotides are TGTGCCAGTAGTACGACAGCCCTAGGACCTGGCTACACCTTC.

CDR3 DNA: TGTGCCTGGAGTGTACTCGGGCCGAGGAACACTGAAGCTTTCTTT. It specifies CAWSVLGPRNTEAFF. V gene TRBV30 combines with J gene TRBJ1-1; no reliable D call. CDR1 and CDR2 from the germline V gene are GTSNPN and SVGIG (reference sequence). V lost 0 bases, J lost 1 base, and 12 bases lay in between. The CDR3 is 15 residues long.

This clonotype has a single count. It may be a read error: a sequence one base away is much more abundant. No conserved phenylalanine or tryptophan ends this CDR3, so it is likely a read error. The DNA is left out, because the CDR3 cannot be placed on it with certainty; the CDR3 is given as TCRdb lists it. The chain joins TRBV9 to TRBJ1-1; the table gives TRBD1 as D, unverified against the DNA. Per the germline V gene, CDR1 is SGDLS and CDR2 is YYNGEE. The CDR3 totals 16 residues, both ends included. CDR3 in amino acids: CASSLSRGTLNTEASL.

This chain links TRBV10-3 with TRBJ2-7; 10 bases agree with TRBD1. Germline trimming cut 10 bases from V and 5 bases from J; bases unmatched to any gene: 8. Germline CDR1 and CDR2: ENHRY and SYGVKD. This CDR3 comprises 13 residues. The CDR3 protein is CATQPGQGHEQYF. CDR3 nucleotide sequence: TGTGCCACCCAACCGGGACAGGGGCACGAGCAGTACTTC.

This clonotype was seen many times. V is TRBV28 and J is TRBJ1-1; no firm D call. The germline V gene encodes CDR1 MDHEN and CDR2 SYDVKM. The CDR3 totals 12 residues. With 2 bases removed from V and 6 bases from J, the gap between germline ends came to 7 bases. The CDR3: CASSLGNPEAFF. The CDR3 bases are TGTGCCAGCAGTTTAGGTAACCCTGAAGCTTTCTTT.

The chain is built from TRBV29-1 and TRBJ2-5; 8 bases match TRBD2. The CDR3 runs to 13 residues. The V gene end was trimmed by 5 bases and the J gene end by 1 base; junction bases not matched to a gene: 3. In germline, CDR1 is SQVTM, CDR2 ANQGSEA. The CDR3 sequence is CSVFREGQETQYF. The CDR3, as DNA: TGCAGCGTTTTCCGGGAGGGCCAAGAGACCCAGTACTTC.

A few counts support this clonotype. The chain couples TRBV5-6 to TRBJ1-1, with a possible D match to TRBD1 (5 bases). CDR3 length: 14 amino acids. Germline V lookup: CDR1 SGHDT, CDR2 YYEEEE. The germline V and J ends were trimmed by 2 bases and 3 bases, with 11 bases remaining between them. The CDR3 DNA is TGTGCCAGCAGCTTTTCAGGGATGGACACTGAAGCTTTCTTT. It encodes CASSFSGMDTEAFF.

The chain joins TRBV29-1 to TRBJ2-4, with a possible D match to TRBD1 (6 bases). There are 11 residues in the CDR3. Germline V CDR1 and CDR2: SQVTM, ANQGSEA. V was trimmed by 8 bases and J by 15 bases, leaving 20 bases between them. CDR3 bases: TGCAGCATGTTACAGGGCCATCAGTGGTACTTC. This encodes CSMLQGHQWYF. Combining the CDR3 with reference TRBV29-1 and TRBJ2-4 gives the whole variable domain SAVISQKPSRDICQRGTSLTIQCQVDSQVTMMFWYRQQPGQSLTLIATANQGSEATYESGFVIDKFPISRPNLTFSTLTVSNMSPEDSSIYLCSMLQGHQWYFGAGTRLSVL.

The genes are TRBV12-3 or TRBV12-4 and TRBJ1-1; D not certain. The V end lost 6 bases, the J end lost 2 bases, and 10 bases lay between the germline ends. The CDR3 is 13 amino acids. CDR3: CASRRSSNTEAFF. CDR3 bases: TGTGCCAGCAGGCGGAGCAGTAACACTGAAGCTTTCTTT.

This clonotype appeared a few times. J is TRBJ1-5 and V is TRBV28; D might be TRBD1 (5 bases). Germline CDR1 and CDR2: MDHEN and SYDVKM. V was pared by 5 bases and J by 1 base, with 12 bases between. The CDR3 sequence is 15 residues long. The CDR3 loop is CASSRRDRSNQPQHF. The CDR3 nucleotides are TGTGCCAGCAGTCGCAGGGATCGGAGCAATCAGCCCCAGCATTTT.

This chain uses TRBV29-1 with TRBJ1-2, with TRBD1 as a possible D gene (6 bases). Per the germline V gene, CDR1 is SQVTM and CDR2 is ANQGSEA. The ends were cut back, 7 bases at V and 3 bases at J, with 15 bases in the middle. The CDR3 spans 13 residues. The CDR3 DNA sequence: TGCAGCGATCAGGGGCCGCCGGACTATGGCTACACCTTC. Translating gives CSDQGPPDYGYTF.